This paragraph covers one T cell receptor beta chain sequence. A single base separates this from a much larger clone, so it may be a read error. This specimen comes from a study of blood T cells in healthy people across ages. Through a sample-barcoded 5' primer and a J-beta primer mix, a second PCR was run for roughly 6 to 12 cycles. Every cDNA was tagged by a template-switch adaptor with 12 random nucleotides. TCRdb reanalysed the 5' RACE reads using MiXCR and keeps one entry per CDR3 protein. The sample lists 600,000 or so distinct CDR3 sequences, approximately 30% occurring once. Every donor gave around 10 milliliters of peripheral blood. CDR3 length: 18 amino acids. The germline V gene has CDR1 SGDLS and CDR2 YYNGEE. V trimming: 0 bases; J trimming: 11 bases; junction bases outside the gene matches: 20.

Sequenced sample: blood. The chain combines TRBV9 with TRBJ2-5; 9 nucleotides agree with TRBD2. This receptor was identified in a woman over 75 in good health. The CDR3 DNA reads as TGTGCCAGCAGCGTAGATCCCCCCGAGCGGGGGGCCTACAATGAGCAGTACTTC. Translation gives CASSVDPPERGAYNEQYF. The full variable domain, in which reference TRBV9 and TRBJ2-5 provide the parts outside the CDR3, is DSGVTQTPKHLITATGQRVTLRCSPRSGDLSVYWYQQSLDQGLQFLIQYYNGEERAKGNILERFSAQQFPDLHSELNLSSLELGDSALYFCASSVDPPERGAYNEQYFGPGTRLLVL.